The 8 T cell receptor beta chains below all came from one sample that was sequenced in a study of a mutant IDH1 vaccine in newly diagnosed glioma. Time point given: week 35, safety follow-up. It was 300 ug of mutant IDH1 20-mer peptide that made up each vaccine dose, given with topical imiquimod. These receptors' antigens are unknown. Clones were sequenced by immunoSEQ multiplex PCR, and TCRdb holds only the in-frame ones, with some missing. Among 35,000 to 45,000 clones listed, about 83% were seen once. Sequenced here: PBMCs, sampled from a glioma patient whose treatment included an IDH1 peptide vaccine. The receptor source for this set is a woman aged 50 to 65 with glioma.

This rearrangement joins TRBV19 to TRBJ2-7; a possible D gene is TRBD1 (5 bases). Per the germline V gene, CDR1 is LNHDA and CDR2 is SQIVND (reference sequence). CDR3 length: 13 residues. The ends were cut back, 7 bases at V and 0 bases at J, with 10 bases in the middle. The CDR3: CASMSTVSYEQYF. The CDR3 DNA reads as TGTGCCAGTATGTCGACAGTCTCCTACGAGCAGTACTTC.

The genes are TRBV6-4 and TRBJ1-2, with D perhaps TRBD1 (5 bases). The CDR3 is 14 residues long. V lost 5 bases, J lost 4 bases, and 14 bases lay in between. CDR1 MRHNA and CDR2 SNTAGT come from the germline V gene. In DNA form, the CDR3 reads TGTGCCAGCAGTCCTACCGGGACCTTCTATGGCTACACCTTC. The encoded protein is CASSPTGTFYGYTF.

CDR3 sequence (DNA): TGTGCCAGTAGTGCCAGACTCCGAGATACGCAGTATTTT. It yields the protein CASSARLRDTQYF. The rearrangement uses TRBV19 and TRBJ2-3; no firm D call. CDR3 size: 13 residues. Germline CDR1 is LNHDA and CDR2 is SQIVND (reference sequence). The V gene lost 5 bases and the J gene lost 5 bases, with 11 bases spanning the gap.

This chain links TRBV2 with TRBJ1-1; tentative D call: TRBD1 (6 bases). There are 13 residues in the CDR3. Germline CDR1 SNHLY, CDR2 FYNNEI. The V end was cut by 11 bases, the J end by 1 base, with 14 bases between. CDR3 residues: CAGKGHPNTEAFF. In DNA form, the CDR3 reads TGTGCCGGAAAGGGACACCCGAACACTGAAGCTTTCTTT. Full variable domain (outside the CDR3, taken from reference TRBV2 and TRBJ1-1): EPEVTQTPSHQVTQMGQEVILRCVPISNHLYFYWYRQILGQKVEFLVSFYNNEISEKSEIFDDQFSVERPDGSNFTLKIRSTKLEDSAMYFCAGKGHPNTEAFFGQGTRLTVV.

The chain couples TRBV5-1 to TRBJ2-3; no reliable D call. CDR3 length: 15 amino acids. With 0 bases removed from V and 5 bases from J, the gap between germline ends came to 13 bases. Germline-derived CDR1 and CDR2 are SGHRS and YFSETQ. The CDR3 region has the DNA TGCGCCAGCAGCTTGGCGGTCCCGCCGGGAGATACGCAGTATTTT. Its protein product is CASSLAVPPGDTQYF.

V gene TRBV6-1 combines with J gene TRBJ2-7, with D possibly matching TRBD2 (5 bases). The CDR3 sequence is 14 residues long. V was cut by 0 bases and J by 2 bases, with 8 bases left in between. Germline CDR1 and CDR2: MNHNS and SASEGT. In nucleotides, the CDR3 is TGTGCCAGCAGTGAAGCGACGGGGACCTACGAGCAGTACTTC. As protein: CASSEATGTYEQYF.

The chain carries TRBV28 and TRBJ1-1; no clear D. Germline V CDR1 and CDR2: MDHEN, SYDVKM. The CDR3 contains 11 residues. V was cut by 2 bases and J by 11 bases, with 9 bases left in between. The CDR3, as DNA: TGTGCCAGCAGTTTAGAGTTGTGGGCTTTCTTT. Translating gives CASSLELWAFF.

The chain couples TRBV19 to TRBJ1-1; D ambiguous. Germline CDR1 and CDR2: LNHDA and SQIVND (reference sequence). V lost 7 bases, J lost 7 bases, and 10 bases lay in between. The CDR3 has 11 residues. The CDR3 loop reads CASTARGEAFF. The DNA of the CDR3 is TGTGCCAGTACCGCCCGTGGTGAAGCTTTCTTT.